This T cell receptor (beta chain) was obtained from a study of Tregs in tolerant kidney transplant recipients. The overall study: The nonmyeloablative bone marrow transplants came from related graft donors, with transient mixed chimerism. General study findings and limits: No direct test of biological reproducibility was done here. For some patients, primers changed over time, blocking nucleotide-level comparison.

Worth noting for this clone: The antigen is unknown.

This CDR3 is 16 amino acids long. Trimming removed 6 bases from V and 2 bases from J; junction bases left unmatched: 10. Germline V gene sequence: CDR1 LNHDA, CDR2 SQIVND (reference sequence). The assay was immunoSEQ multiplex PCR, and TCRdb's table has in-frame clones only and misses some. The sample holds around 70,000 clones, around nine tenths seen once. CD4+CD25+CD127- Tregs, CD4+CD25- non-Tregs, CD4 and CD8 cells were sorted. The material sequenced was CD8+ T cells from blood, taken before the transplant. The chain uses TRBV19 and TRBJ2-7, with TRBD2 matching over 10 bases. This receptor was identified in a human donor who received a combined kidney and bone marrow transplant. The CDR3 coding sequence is TGTGCCAGTAGCCCCGCTTCACTAGCGGGACCCTACGAGCAGTACTTC. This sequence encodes CASSPASLAGPYEQYF.